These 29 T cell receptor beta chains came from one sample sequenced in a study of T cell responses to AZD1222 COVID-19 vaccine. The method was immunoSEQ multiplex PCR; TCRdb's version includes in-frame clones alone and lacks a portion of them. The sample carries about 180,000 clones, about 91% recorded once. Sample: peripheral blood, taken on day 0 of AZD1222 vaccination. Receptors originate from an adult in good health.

As DNA, the CDR3 is TGTGCCACCAGCAAAGACAACTACTATGGCTACACCTTC. It translates to CATSKDNYYGYTF. The chain combines TRBV15 with TRBJ1-2; D not resolved. Germline V lookup: CDR1 LNHNV, CDR2 YYDKDF (reference sequence). Trimming cost V 4 bases and J 3 bases, with 9 bases left between them. The CDR3 has 13 amino acids.

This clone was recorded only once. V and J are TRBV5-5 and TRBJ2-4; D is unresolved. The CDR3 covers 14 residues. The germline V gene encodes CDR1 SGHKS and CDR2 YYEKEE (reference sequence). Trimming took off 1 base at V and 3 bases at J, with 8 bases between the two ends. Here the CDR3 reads CASSLQRFKNIQYF. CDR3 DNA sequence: TGTGCCAGCAGCTTGCAACGGTTCAAAAACATTCAGTACTTC.

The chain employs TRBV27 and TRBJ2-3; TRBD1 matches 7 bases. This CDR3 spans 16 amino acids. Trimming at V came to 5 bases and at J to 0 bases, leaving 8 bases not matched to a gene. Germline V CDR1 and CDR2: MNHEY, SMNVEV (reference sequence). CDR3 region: CASSIQTGTSTDTQYF. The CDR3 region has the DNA TGTGCCAGCAGTATCCAGACAGGGACGAGCACAGATACGCAGTATTTT.

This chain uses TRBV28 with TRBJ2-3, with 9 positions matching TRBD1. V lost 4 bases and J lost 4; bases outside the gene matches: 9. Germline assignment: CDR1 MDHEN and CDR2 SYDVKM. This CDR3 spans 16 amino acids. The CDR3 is CASSSSGTGSPDTQYF. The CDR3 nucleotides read TGTGCCAGCAGTTCGTCCGGGACAGGGAGTCCAGATACGCAGTATTTT.

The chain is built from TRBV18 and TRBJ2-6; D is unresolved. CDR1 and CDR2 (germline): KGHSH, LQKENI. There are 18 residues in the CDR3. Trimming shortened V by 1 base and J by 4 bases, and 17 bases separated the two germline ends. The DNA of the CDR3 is TGTGCCAGCTCACCACTCGCGATGGGCGGTCCCGGGGCCAACGTCCTGACTTTC. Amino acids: CASSPLAMGGPGANVLTF.

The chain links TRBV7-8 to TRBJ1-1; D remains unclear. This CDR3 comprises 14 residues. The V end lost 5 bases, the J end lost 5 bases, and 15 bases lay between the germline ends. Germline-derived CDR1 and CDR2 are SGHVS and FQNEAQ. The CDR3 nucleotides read TGTGCCAGCAGCCAAAACCCGGGGTCGACTGAAGCTTTCTTT. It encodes CASSQNPGSTEAFF.

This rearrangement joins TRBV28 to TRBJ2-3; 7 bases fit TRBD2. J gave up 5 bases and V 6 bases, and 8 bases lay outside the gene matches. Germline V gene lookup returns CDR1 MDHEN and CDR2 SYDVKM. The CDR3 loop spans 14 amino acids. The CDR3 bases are TGTGCCAGCAGGTTGGGGGAGGGCATAGATACGCAGTATTTT. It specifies CASRLGEGIDTQYF. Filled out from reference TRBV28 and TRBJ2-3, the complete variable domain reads DVKVTQSSRYLVKRTGEKVFLECVQDMDHENMFWYRQDPGLGLRLIYFSYDVKMKEKGDIPEGYSVSREKKERFSLILESASTNQTSMYLCASRLGEGIDTQYFGPGTRLTVL.

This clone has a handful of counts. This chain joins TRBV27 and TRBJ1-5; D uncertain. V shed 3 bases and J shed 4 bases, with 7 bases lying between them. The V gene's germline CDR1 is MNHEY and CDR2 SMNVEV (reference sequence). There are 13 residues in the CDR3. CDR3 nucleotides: TGTGCCAGCAGTTTCGATACTAATCAGCCCCAGCATTTT. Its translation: CASSFDTNQPQHF.

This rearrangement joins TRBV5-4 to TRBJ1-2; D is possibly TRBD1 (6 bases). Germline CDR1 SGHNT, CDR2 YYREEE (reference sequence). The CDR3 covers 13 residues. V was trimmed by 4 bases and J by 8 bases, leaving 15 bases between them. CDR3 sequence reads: CASSPYGGHGYTF. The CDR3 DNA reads TGTGCCAGCAGCCCCTATGGGGGGCACGGCTACACCTTC.

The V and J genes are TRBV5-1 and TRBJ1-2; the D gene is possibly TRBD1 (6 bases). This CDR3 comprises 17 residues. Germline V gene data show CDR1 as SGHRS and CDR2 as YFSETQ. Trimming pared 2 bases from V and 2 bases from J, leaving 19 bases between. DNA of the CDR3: TGCGCCAGCAGCTTAGGAGGGGGATTCGGCTTAAACTATGGCTACACCTTC. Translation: CASSLGGGFGLNYGYTF.

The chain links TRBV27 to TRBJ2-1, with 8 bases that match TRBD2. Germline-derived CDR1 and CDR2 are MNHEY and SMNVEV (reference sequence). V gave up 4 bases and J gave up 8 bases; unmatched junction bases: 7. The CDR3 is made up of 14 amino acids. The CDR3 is CASSSGGASYEQFF. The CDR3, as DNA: TGTGCCAGCAGTTCCGGGGGGGCGTCTTATGAGCAGTTCTTC.

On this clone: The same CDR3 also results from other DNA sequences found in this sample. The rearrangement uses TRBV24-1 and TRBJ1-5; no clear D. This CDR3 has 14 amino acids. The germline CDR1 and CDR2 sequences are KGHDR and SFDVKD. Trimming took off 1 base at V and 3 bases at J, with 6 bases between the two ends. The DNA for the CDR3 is TGTGCCACCAGTGATTTTGCTTCCAATCAGCCCCAGCATTTT. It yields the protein CATSDFASNQPQHF.

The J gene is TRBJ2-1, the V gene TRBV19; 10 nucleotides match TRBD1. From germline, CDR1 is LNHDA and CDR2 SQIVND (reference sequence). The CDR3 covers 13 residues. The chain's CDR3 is CASRGQGRNEQFF. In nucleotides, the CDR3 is TGTGCATCCCGGGGACAGGGGCGGAATGAGCAGTTCTTC.

This chain's CDR3 is CASSLAGSSYEQYF. CDR3 in DNA: TGTGCCAGCAGCTTAGCAGGGAGCTCCTACGAGCAGTACTTC. This sequence joins TRBV7-2 and TRBJ2-7; D is perhaps TRBD2 (5 bases). The V gene's germline CDR1 is SGHTA and CDR2 FQGNSA. The CDR3 is 14 amino acids. V lost 0 bases, J lost 0 bases, and 6 bases lay in between.

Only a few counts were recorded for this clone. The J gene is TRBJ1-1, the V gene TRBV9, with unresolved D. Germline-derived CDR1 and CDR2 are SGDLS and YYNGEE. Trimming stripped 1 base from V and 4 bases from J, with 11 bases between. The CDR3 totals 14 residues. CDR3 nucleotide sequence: TGTGCCAGCAGCGTAACCCCCTGGTCCACTGAAGCTTTCTTT. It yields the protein CASSVTPWSTEAFF. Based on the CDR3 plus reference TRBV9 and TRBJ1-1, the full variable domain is DSGVTQTPKHLITATGQRVTLRCSPRSGDLSVYWYQQSLDQGLQFLIQYYNGEERAKGNILERFSAQQFPDLHSELNLSSLELGDSALYFCASSVTPWSTEAFFGQGTRLTVV.

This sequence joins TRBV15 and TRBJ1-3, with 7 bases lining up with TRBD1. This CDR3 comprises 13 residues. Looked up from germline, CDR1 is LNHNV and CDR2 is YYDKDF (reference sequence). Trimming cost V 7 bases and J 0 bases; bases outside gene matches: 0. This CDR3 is CATNRGSGNTIYF. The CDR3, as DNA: TGTGCCACCAACAGGGGCTCTGGAAACACCATATATTTT.

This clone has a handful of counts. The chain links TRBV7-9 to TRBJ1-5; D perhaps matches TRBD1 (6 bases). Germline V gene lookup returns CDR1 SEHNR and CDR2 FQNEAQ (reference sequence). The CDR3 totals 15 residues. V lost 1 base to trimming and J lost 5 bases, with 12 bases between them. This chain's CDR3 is CASSLGGGPYQPQHF. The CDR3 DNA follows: TGTGCCAGCAGCTTAGGAGGGGGGCCATATCAGCCCCAGCATTTT.

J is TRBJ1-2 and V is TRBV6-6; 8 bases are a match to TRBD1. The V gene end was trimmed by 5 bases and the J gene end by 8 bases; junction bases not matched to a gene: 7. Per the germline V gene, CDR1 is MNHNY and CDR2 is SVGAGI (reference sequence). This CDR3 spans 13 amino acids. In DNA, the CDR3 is TGTGCCAGCAGTACAAGGACAGGGAACGGCTACACCTTC. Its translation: CASSTRTGNGYTF.

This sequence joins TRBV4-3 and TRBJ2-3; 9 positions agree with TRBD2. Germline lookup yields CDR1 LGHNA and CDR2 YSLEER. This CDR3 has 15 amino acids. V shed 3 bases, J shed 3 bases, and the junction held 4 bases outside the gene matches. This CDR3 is CASSQDSGGTDTQYF. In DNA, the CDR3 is TGCGCCAGCAGCCAGGATAGCGGGGGTACAGATACGCAGTATTTT.

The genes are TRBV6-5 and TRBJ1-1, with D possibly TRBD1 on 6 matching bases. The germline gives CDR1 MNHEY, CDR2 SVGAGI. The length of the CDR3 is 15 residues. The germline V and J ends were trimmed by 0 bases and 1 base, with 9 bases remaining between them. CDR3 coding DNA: TGTGCCAGCAGTTACTCACAGGGAGGGAACACTGAAGCTTTCTTT. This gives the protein CASSYSQGGNTEAFF.

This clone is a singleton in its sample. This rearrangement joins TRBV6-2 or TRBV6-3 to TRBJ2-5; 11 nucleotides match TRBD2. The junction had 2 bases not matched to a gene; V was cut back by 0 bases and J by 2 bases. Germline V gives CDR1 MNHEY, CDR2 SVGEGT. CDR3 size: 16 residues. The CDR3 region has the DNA TGTGCCAGCAGTTACTCGAGGACTAGCGGGCAAGAGACCCAGTACTTC. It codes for CASSYSRTSGQETQYF.

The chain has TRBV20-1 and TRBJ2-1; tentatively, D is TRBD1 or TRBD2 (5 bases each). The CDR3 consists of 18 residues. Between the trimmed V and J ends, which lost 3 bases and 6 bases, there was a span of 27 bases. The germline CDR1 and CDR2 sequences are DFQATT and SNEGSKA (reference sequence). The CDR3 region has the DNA TGCAGTGCTAGTTCTAGGATCCTTTCCGGGACGTCTTTCAATGAGCAGTTCTTC. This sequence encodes CSASSRILSGTSFNEQFF.

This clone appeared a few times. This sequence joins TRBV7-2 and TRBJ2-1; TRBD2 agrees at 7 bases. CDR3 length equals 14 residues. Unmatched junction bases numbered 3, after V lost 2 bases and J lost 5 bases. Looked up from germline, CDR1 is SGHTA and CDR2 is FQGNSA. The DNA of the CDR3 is TGTGCCAGCAGCTTATACAGCGGGGACAATGAGCAGTTCTTC. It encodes CASSLYSGDNEQFF.

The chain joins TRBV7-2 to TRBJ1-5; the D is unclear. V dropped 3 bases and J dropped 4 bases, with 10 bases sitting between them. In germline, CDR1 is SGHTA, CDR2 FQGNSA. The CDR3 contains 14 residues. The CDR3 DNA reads TGTGCCAGCAGCTTGAGTCACAGAAATCAGCCCCAGCATTTT. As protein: CASSLSHRNQPQHF.

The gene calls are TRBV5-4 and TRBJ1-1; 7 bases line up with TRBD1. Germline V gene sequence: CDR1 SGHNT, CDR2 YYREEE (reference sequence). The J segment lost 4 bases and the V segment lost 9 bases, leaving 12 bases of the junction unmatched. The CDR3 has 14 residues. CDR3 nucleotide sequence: TGTGCCACCAAGCCCCAGGGGGAGTCCACTGAAGCTTTCTTT. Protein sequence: CATKPQGESTEAFF.

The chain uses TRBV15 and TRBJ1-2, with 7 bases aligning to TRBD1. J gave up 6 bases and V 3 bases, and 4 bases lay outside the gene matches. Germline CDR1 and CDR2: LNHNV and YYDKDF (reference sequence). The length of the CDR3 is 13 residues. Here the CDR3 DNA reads TGTGCCACCAGCAGGAGGACAGGAGATGGCTACACCTTC. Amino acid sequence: CATSRRTGDGYTF. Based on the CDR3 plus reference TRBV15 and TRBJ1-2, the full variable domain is DAMVIQNPRYQVTQFGKPVTLSCSQTLNHNVMYWYQQKSSQAPKLLFHYYDKDFNNEADTPDNFQSRRPNTSFCFLDIRSPGLGDTAMYLCATSRRTGDGYTFGSGTRLTVV.

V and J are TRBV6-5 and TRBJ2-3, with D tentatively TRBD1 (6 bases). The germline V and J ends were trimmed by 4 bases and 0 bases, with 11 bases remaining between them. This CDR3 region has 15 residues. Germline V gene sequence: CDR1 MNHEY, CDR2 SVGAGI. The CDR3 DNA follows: TGTGCCAGCAGTTTAGGACAGCCGAGCACAGATACGCAGTATTTT. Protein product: CASSLGQPSTDTQYF.

The CDR3 nucleotides are TGTGCCAGTAGTATCCAGGGCGCTTCCACTGAAGCTTTCTTT. Translating gives CASSIQGASTEAFF. The V and J genes are TRBV19 and TRBJ1-1; the D gene is possibly TRBD1 (5 bases). Trimming shortened V by 3 bases and J by 4 bases, and 12 bases separated the two germline ends. CDR3 length: 14 residues. From germline, CDR1 is LNHDA and CDR2 SQIVND (reference sequence). The variable domain in full, with the rest retrieved from reference TRBV19 and TRBJ1-1, is DGGITQSPKYLFRKEGQNVTLSCEQNLNHDAMYWYRQDPGQGLRLIYYSQIVNDFQKGDIAEGYSVSREKKESFPLTVTSAQKNPTAFYLCASSIQGASTEAFFGQGTRLTVV.

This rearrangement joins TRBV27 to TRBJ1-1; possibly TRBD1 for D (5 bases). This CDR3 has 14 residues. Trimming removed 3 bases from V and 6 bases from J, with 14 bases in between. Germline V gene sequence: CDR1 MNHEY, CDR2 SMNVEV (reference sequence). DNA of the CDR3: TGTGCCAGCAGTTTCTTGCAGGGTCGTTCTGAAGCTTTCTTT. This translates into CASSFLQGRSEAFF.